Following are 8 T cell receptor beta chains from one sample sequenced in a study of immune cell composition in non-small cell lung cancer. The normal lung sample lay at least 3 cm, and maximally far, from the tumour. Sequenced by immunoSEQ multiplex PCR; TCRdb stores in-frame clones only, minus some. The repertoire includes some 360 clones, around three quarters of them detected once, and more than 7% sits in the top ten. The source material was non-adjacent lung tissue. These receptor sequences come from a human donor with non-small cell lung cancer.

This clone showed up just a few times. The V and J genes are TRBV6-5 and TRBJ2-7, with 7 bases lining up with TRBD1. V shed 3 bases and J 2 bases; nucleotides not matched to a gene: 4. Per germline, CDR1 MNHEY and CDR2 SVGAGI. This CDR3 region has 14 residues. The DNA of the CDR3 is TGTGCCAGCAGTTATTGGGACAGCCCCTACGAGCAGTACTTC. Encoded protein: CASSYWDSPYEQYF.

This clone was seen a handful of times. The chain recombines TRBV2 with TRBJ2-7; D is perhaps TRBD2 (6 bases). The CDR3 sequence is 13 residues long. Deletions cut 8 bases from V and 1 base from J, with 12 bases between. Germline lookup yields CDR1 SNHLY and CDR2 FYNNEI. Written as DNA, the CDR3 is TGTGCCAGCGGAAGCCGGGAGTCCTACGAGCAGTACTTC. As protein: CASGSRESYEQYF.

V and J are TRBV7-2 and TRBJ1-2; D is uncertain. CDR3 length equals 13 residues. The V gene lost 2 bases and the J gene lost 5 bases, with 9 bases spanning the gap. CDR1 SGHTA and CDR2 FQGNSA come from the germline V gene. The CDR3 nucleotides are TGTGCCAGCAGCTTAAGCTCTTATTATGGCTACACCTTC. Amino acids: CASSLSSYYGYTF.

The chain is built from TRBV5-4 and TRBJ2-6, with 7 bases aligning to TRBD1. Germline loops: CDR1 SGHNT, CDR2 YYREEE (reference sequence). The CDR3 has 16 residues. The V segment lost 4 bases and the J segment 0 bases; nucleotides outside the gene matches: 4. The CDR3 region is CASSPGQASGANVLTF. CDR3 DNA sequence: TGTGCCAGCAGCCCCGGACAGGCCTCTGGGGCCAACGTCCTGACTTTC.

The chain employs TRBV7-2 and TRBJ2-3; D remains ambiguous. Germline loops: CDR1 SGHTA, CDR2 FQGNSA. The CDR3 has 12 residues. V lost 4 bases and J lost 6, with 8 bases in between. In DNA form, the CDR3 reads TGTGCCAGCAGCTCAAACTCCGATACGCAGTATTTT. It yields the protein CASSSNSDTQYF.

This sequence joins TRBV4-3 and TRBJ1-5; 8 bases map to TRBD1. Germline lookup yields CDR1 LGHNA and CDR2 YSLEER. The junction had 12 bases not matched to a gene; V was cut back by 2 bases and J by 6 bases. This CDR3 region has 17 residues. CDR3 region: CASSQKSTGGMGQPQHF. As DNA, the CDR3 is TGCGCCAGCAGCCAAAAGTCCACAGGGGGGATGGGTCAGCCCCAGCATTTT.

This chain links TRBV19 with TRBJ1-1; D remains unclear. In germline, CDR1 is LNHDA, CDR2 SQIVND (reference sequence). V shed 2 bases and J shed 1 base, with 5 bases lying between them. This CDR3 spans 13 amino acids. CDR3 sequence (DNA): TGTGCCAGTAGTATACGGGGGAACACTGAAGCTTTCTTT. Translating gives CASSIRGNTEAFF.

The V gene is TRBV7-2, the J gene TRBJ1-5; D not resolved. Deletions cut 1 base from V and 0 bases from J, with 13 bases between. The CDR3 is 17 residues long. Germline V lookup: CDR1 SGHTA, CDR2 FQGNSA. The DNA of the CDR3 is TGTGCCAGCAGCTTAGGGGCGGGTCACTATAGCAATCAGCCCCAGCATTTT. This gives the protein CASSLGAGHYSNQPQHF.